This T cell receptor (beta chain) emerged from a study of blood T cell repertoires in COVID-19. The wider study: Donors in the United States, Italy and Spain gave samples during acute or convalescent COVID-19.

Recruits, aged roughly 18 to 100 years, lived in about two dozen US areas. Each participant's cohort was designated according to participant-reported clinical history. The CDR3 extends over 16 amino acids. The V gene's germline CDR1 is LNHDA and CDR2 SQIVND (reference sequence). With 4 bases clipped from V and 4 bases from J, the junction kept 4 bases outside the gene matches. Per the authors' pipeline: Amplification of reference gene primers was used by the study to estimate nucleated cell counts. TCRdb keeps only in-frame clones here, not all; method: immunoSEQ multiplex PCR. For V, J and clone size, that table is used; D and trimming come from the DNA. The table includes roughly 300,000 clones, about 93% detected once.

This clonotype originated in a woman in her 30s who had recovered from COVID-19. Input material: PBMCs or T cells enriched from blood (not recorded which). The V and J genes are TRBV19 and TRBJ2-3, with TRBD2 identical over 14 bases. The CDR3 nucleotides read TGTGCCAGTAGTAAAGGGACTAGCGGGAGTGCAGATACGCAGTATTTT. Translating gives CASSKGTSGSADTQYF.